This entry lists 21 T cell receptor beta chains sequenced from one sample in a study of CD8+ T cells in alopecia areata. Sequencing relied on a cDNA template that was reverse transcribed from extracted RNA. Measured with immunoSEQ multiplex PCR; TCRdb has only the in-frame clones, and not every one. The sample has about 110,000 clones, roughly 59% seen once. Sequencing input: CD8+ T cells sorted from blood. The receptors shown here come from a human donor in good health.

This clone was detected a few times. The chain combines TRBV7-9 with TRBJ2-7, with no clear D. The germline CDR1 and CDR2 sequences are SEHNR and FQNEAQ (reference sequence). This CDR3 contains 17 residues. Trimming removed 5 bases at V and 2 bases at J, with 22 bases between. CDR3: CASSQHSDEAVPYEQYF. CDR3 sequence (DNA): TGTGCCAGCAGCCAACACTCGGACGAAGCCGTACCCTACGAGCAGTACTTC.

This chain links TRBV4-3 with TRBJ1-6; perhaps TRBD1 as D (6 bases). Trimming left V 1 base short and J 6 bases short, with 10 bases between. This CDR3 has 15 residues. Germline V lookup: CDR1 LGHNA, CDR2 YSLEER. The CDR3 nucleotides are TGCGCCAGCAGCCAAGTTGACAGGACTAATTCACCCCTCCACTTT. It is translated as CASSQVDRTNSPLHF.

This chain uses TRBV23-1 with TRBJ1-2, with D maybe TRBD1 (5 bases). TRBV23-1 is reported as an ORF; its role is uncertain. This CDR3 region has 13 residues. V lost 6 bases and J 1 base, leaving 9 bases between the germline ends. CDR3 nucleotide sequence: TGCGCCAGCAGGCCGACAGATAACTATGGCTACACCTTC. Protein product: CASRPTDNYGYTF.

Here the CDR3 reads CATRQGGNSPLHF. The DNA for the CDR3 is TGTGCCACGCGACAGGGGGGTAATTCACCCCTCCACTTT. The V gene is TRBV19, the J gene TRBJ1-6; the match to TRBD1 covers 9 bases. Looked up from germline, CDR1 is LNHDA and CDR2 is SQIVND (reference sequence). This CDR3 contains 13 residues. With 10 bases clipped from V and 6 bases from J, the junction kept 4 bases outside the gene matches.

The rearrangement uses TRBV4-3 and TRBJ2-7; unclear D gene. The V end was cut by 0 bases, the J end by 1 base, with 10 bases between. CDR1 is LGHNA and CDR2 is YSLEER in the germline V gene. This CDR3 spans 15 amino acids. CDR3 loop: CASSQEPWQSYEQYF. In nucleotides, the CDR3 is TGCGCCAGCAGCCAAGAACCGTGGCAGTCCTACGAGCAGTACTTC.

This clone was counted a few times. The rearrangement links TRBV7-6 to TRBJ1-1; TRBD1 is a possible D gene (5 bases). CDR1 and CDR2 from the germline V gene are SGHVS and FNYEAQ. The CDR3 extends over 14 amino acids. V was cut by 5 bases and J by 4 bases, with 14 bases left in between. CDR3 sequence reads: CASSPAAGGTEAFF. The CDR3 region has the DNA TGTGCCAGCAGCCCTGCGGCCGGGGGCACTGAAGCTTTCTTT.

The CDR3 region has the DNA TGTGCCAGCAGCTTATCCGGGACAGGCTATGGCTACACCTTC. Protein: CASSLSGTGYGYTF. The V and J genes are TRBV7-9 and TRBJ1-2; 8 bases map to TRBD1. In germline, CDR1 is SEHNR, CDR2 FQNEAQ (reference sequence). CDR3 length equals 14 residues. V trimming: 2 bases; J trimming: 4 bases; junction bases outside the gene matches: 3.

J is TRBJ1-5 and V is TRBV5-6, with 8 bases aligning to TRBD1. Germline V gene data show CDR1 as SGHDT and CDR2 as YYEEEE. The V gene end was trimmed by 4 bases and the J gene end by 4 bases; junction bases not matched to a gene: 4. The CDR3 is made up of 14 amino acids. For the CDR3, the DNA is TGTGCCAGCAGCACCGGGACAGGTAATCAGCCCCAGCATTTT. This gives the protein CASSTGTGNQPQHF. The complete variable domain, with remaining parts taken from reference TRBV5-6 and TRBJ1-5, reads DAGVTQSPTHLIKTRGQQVTLRCSPKSGHDTVSWYQQALGQGPQFIFQYYEEEERQRGNFPDRFSGHQFPNYSSELNVNALLLGDSALYLCASSTGTGNQPQHFGDGTRLSIL.

This clone has more than one count but fewer than ten. The rearrangement uses TRBV13 and TRBJ2-7, with a weak D call TRBD2 (5 bases). The CDR3 is made up of 14 amino acids. Germline values: CDR1 PRHDT, CDR2 FYEKMQ (reference sequence). V was shortened by 0 bases and J by 3 bases, with 9 bases between the two germline ends. The CDR3 DNA follows: TGTGCCAGCAGCTTAGGGCCCCGGGGCTACGAGCAGTACTTC. This sequence encodes CASSLGPRGYEQYF.

DNA for the CDR3: TGTGCCAGCAGGGGCACTGAAGCTTTCTTT. Residues: CASRGTEAFF. V and J are TRBV25-1 and TRBJ1-1; D gene uncertain. Germline V gives CDR1 MGHDK, CDR2 SYGVNS. The CDR3 has 10 residues. V lost 6 bases and J lost 4, with 3 bases in between.

This rearrangement joins TRBV27 to TRBJ2-7; D remains ambiguous. This CDR3 is built from 13 residues. V lost 3 bases and J lost 7, with 13 bases in between. Germline V gives CDR1 MNHEY, CDR2 SMNVEV (reference sequence). This CDR3 is CASSFGFYEEQYF. The DNA of the CDR3 is TGTGCCAGCAGTTTTGGATTTTACGAGGAGCAGTACTTC.

This rearrangement joins TRBV13 to TRBJ1-3; no reliable D call. CDR1 PRHDT and CDR2 FYEKMQ come from the germline V gene (reference sequence). This CDR3 spans 15 amino acids. V lost 2 bases, J lost 6 bases, and 14 bases lay in between. In nucleotides, the CDR3 is TGTGCCAGCAGCTTACGAAATAGGGCAGCAAACACCATATATTTT. It yields the protein CASSLRNRAANTIYF.

The chain has TRBV19 and TRBJ1-5, with D unresolved. The CDR3 covers 15 residues. V lost 1 base and J 1 base, leaving 8 bases between the germline ends. From germline, CDR1 is LNHDA and CDR2 SQIVND (reference sequence). In DNA, the CDR3 is TGTGCCAGTAGTATAGTCGGGGAAAGCAATCAGCCCCAGCATTTT. This codes for CASSIVGESNQPQHF.

The chain uses TRBV13 and TRBJ2-7, with D possibly TRBD2 on 6 matching bases. CDR3 length: 16 residues. Germline loops: CDR1 PRHDT, CDR2 FYEKMQ (reference sequence). Trimming stripped 2 bases from V and 3 bases from J, with 17 bases between. CDR3 in DNA: TGTGCCAGCAGCTTATCCCACGGGGACTCGGACTACGAGCAGTACTTC. Translated, it gives CASSLSHGDSDYEQYF.

This clone was found a few times. The chain carries TRBV28 and TRBJ1-2; D is uncertain. Germline CDR1 and CDR2: MDHEN and SYDVKM. V lost 6 bases and J 2 bases, leaving 7 bases between the germline ends. This CDR3 has 12 residues. The CDR3 spells CASRIGNYGYTF. The CDR3 DNA reads as TGTGCCAGCAGGATTGGGAACTATGGCTACACCTTC.

In this sample, this clone turned up a few times. The chain is built from TRBV19 and TRBJ1-6; TRBD1 might be the D (5 bases). Trimming removed 5 bases at V and 7 bases at J, with 9 bases between. The CDR3 loop spans 13 amino acids. Germline V gives CDR1 LNHDA, CDR2 SQIVND (reference sequence). The CDR3 nucleotides read TGTGCCAGTAGTTGGGACGTCAATTCACCCCTCCACTTT. Its translation: CASSWDVNSPLHF.

The chain joins TRBV2 to TRBJ2-7, with 7 bases fitting TRBD1. Germline V gene lookup returns CDR1 SNHLY and CDR2 FYNNEI. J was trimmed by 1 base and V by 7 bases; bases with no gene match: 16. This CDR3 has 17 amino acids. The CDR3 nucleotides are TGTGCCAGCAATCAGGGGGACCCGGGACGGCCTTCCTACGAGCAGTACTTC. Its protein product is CASNQGDPGRPSYEQYF.

This chain links TRBV7-8 with TRBJ2-7, with TRBD1 matching over 10 bases. V was pared by 1 base and J by 4 bases, with 10 bases of the junction left unmatched. The germline V gene encodes CDR1 SGHVS and CDR2 FQNEAQ. This CDR3 contains 17 residues. The chain's CDR3 is CASSLDPWTGGGYEQYF. In DNA form, the CDR3 reads TGTGCCAGCAGCTTAGACCCCTGGACAGGGGGTGGTTACGAGCAGTACTTC.

The J gene is TRBJ2-2, the V gene TRBV29-1, with a tentative D call TRBD1 (6 bases). V lost 8 bases, J lost 0 bases, and 10 bases lay in between. The CDR3 consists of 13 residues. The germline V gene encodes CDR1 SQVTM and CDR2 ANQGSEA. The DNA of the CDR3 is TGCAGCACACAGGGCCCGAACACCGGGGAGCTGTTTTTT. It yields the protein CSTQGPNTGELFF.

This clone occurred a few times. The CDR3 loop is CATSRDMVAGSYEQYF. CDR3 coding DNA: TGTGCCACCAGCAGAGATATGGTGGCGGGTTCCTACGAGCAGTACTTC. This rearrangement joins TRBV15 to TRBJ2-7; perhaps TRBD2 as D (5 bases). The length of the CDR3 is 16 residues. V lost 0 bases and J 1 base, leaving 13 bases between the germline ends. The V gene's germline CDR1 is LNHNV and CDR2 YYDKDF (reference sequence).

V gene TRBV10-3 combines with J gene TRBJ1-1; possible D gene TRBD1, 5 bases. This CDR3 spans 13 amino acids. Germline loops: CDR1 ENHRY, CDR2 SYGVKD. The V and J ends lost 6 bases and 3 bases respectively, with 11 bases between them. CDR3 DNA sequence: TGTGCCATCAGCTCGGGGGAGCACACTGAAGCTTTCTTT. Amino acids: CAISSGEHTEAFF.